This T cell receptor (beta chain) was sequenced during a study of regulatory T cells in long-lasting Graves disease. At least ten counts were recorded for this clonotype. Building of the TCR beta libraries involved iRepertoire HTBI primers and Arm-PCR of CDR3 regions. TCRdb re-called the multiplex PCR reads through MiXCR, storing one row per CDR3 protein. The table has fewer than 550,000 distinct CDR3 sequences, roughly 21% seen once; the top ten hold roughly 7%. This CDR3 spans 15 amino acids. Trimming cost V 1 base and J 2 bases, with 11 bases left between them. Germline-derived CDR1 and CDR2 are SGHNT and YENEEA. The time point was: persistent/refractory GD, antithyroid drugs over 5 years with positive TRAb. Extracted RNA from PBMCs served as the source of the TCR library.

The rearrangement joins TRBV11-3 to TRBJ2-5; D perhaps matches TRBD1 (6 bases). The sequence came from a female donor with Graves disease. Sequences were derived from peripheral blood mononuclear cells (PBMCs), sampled when the disease was refractory, from a patient treated with antithyroid drugs. This CDR3 reads CASSLGDTHQETQYF. The CDR3 bases are TGTGCCAGCAGCTTAGGGGACACACATCAAGAGACCCAGTACTTC.